The present TCR beta chain was sequenced within a study of blood T cell repertoires in COVID-19 (TCRdb year 2020). Regarding the study in general: Samples from collaborators originated in the United States, Italy and Spain and spanned both the acute and convalescent phases of COVID-19. The material from the prospective study consisted of cDNA or gDNA derived from T cells, B-cell-depleted T cells, or PBMCs. Subjects who had been exposed to COVID-19, were actively infected with it, or had recovered from it provided the deeply sampled blood TCRbeta repertoires that made up the dataset. A freely available public database, intended as a resource for researchers studying the immune response to SARS-CoV-2, is where the repertoires were released. The samples were drawn from two sources: the first 160 participants of the ongoing ImmuneRACE study, and fewer than 1,500 subjects contributed by 6 global collaborators. Nearly every sample came with metadata listing a de-identified subject ID, COVID-19 status, age in years and sex. HLA class I and class II types, where available, came from metadata supplied by the sample provider rather than from assay-based typing.

Each collaborating institution followed its own protocols to collect whole blood in K2EDTA tubes. For TCRbeta analysis, collaborators shipped samples in one of three forms: frozen whole blood, isolated PBMCs, or DNA extracted from either of those sample types. Paper-wide results and their limitations: The amount of clinical and demographic metadata varied by source and participant and was provided uncurated.

This clone came up once. Its antigen is not yet known. No base-level quality is on record; no much larger clone is a single base apart. Measured from the cysteine to the phenylalanine, the CDR3 is 15 residues long. The only DNA kept is the CDR3, 45 bases in frame from the first base. CDR1 and CDR2 (GTSNPN, SVGIG) derive from the germline V gene (reference sequence). V is cut back by 1 base and J by 7 bases, with 4 bases in the junction unmatched. The immunoSEQ Assay, a bias-controlled multiplex PCR, was used to amplify TCRbeta CDR3 regions from genomic DNA. In the paper's pipeline: Within the assay, amplification of reference gene primers was used to estimate how many nucleated cells each sample contained. To quantify the absolute abundance of each unique TCRbeta CDR3 rearrangement, sequence reads were collapsed and filtered. For each sample, productive Simpson clonality was calculated as the square root of Simpson's diversity index across productive rearrangements. Entries here come from immuneACCESS through TCRdb and include only in-frame sequences with V and J called. Some clones fail to appear in such tables; in the studies checked, an unresolved V gene covers under half of the shortfall, and the cause of the remainder is unknown. V, J and clone size are taken as reported in that table, and D and trimming were inferred from the DNA itself. Counted in this sample were about 180,000 clones; around 86% of them appeared once. The ten largest clones take up roughly 9.1% of the sample.

The material sequenced was peripheral blood. The source of this sequence is a man between 45 and 60 years old with active or convalescent COVID-19. The V and J segments used are TRBV30 and TRBJ1-4, with 12 central nucleotides matching TRBD1. The CDR3 sequence is CAWSGGQGATEKLFF. The sequence in DNA is TGTGCCTGGAGTGGGGGACAGGGGGCTACTGAAAAACTGTTTTTT.